In its sample, the clone carrying this T cell receptor (beta chain) was seen a few times. The target antigen is unknown. The germline CDR1 and CDR2 sequences are DFQATT and SNEGSKA (reference sequence). V was cut by 3 bases and J by 2 bases, with 5 bases left in between. The CDR3 covers 11 residues. Generated by immunoSEQ multiplex PCR, the TCRdb table keeps only in-frame clones and is missing some. This repertoire shows roughly 8,100 clones, roughly 74% found once; its top ten account for about 8.5%. This sample is part of a study of immune evolution from preneoplasia to lung adenocarcinoma. Study-level points and caveats: Top clone share appeared to fall from AAH through AIS, MIA, adenocarcinoma. Later-stage lesions seemingly showed higher T cell density and diversity than normal lung.

Patients had resection in Japan or China between 2014 and 2017. After pathologic assessment, macro-dissection selected premalignant or tumor cells for extraction. Sequences were obtained from FFPE atypical adenomatous hyperplasia tissue from the lung. Subset noted: atypical adenomatous hyperplasia (AAH), lung preneoplasia. The chain is built from TRBV20-1 and TRBJ2-7, with unresolved D. This receptor was obtained from an older donor with lung adenocarcinoma. Some clones in this sample may be carry-over from other donors' samples. CDR3 loop: CSARTPYEQYF. CDR3 coding DNA: TGCAGTGCTAGGACACCCTACGAGCAGTACTTC.